What follows is one T cell receptor (beta chain) and its context. The clone's antigen remains unknown. Within one base of it there is no much larger clone, and no base qualities were kept. The immunoSEQ Assay, a bias-controlled multiplex PCR, was used to amplify TCRbeta CDR3 regions from genomic DNA. As for how the authors treated the data: The number of nucleated cells in each sample was estimated from the amplification of reference gene primers within the assay. Sequence reads were collapsed and filtered to measure the absolute abundance of every unique TCRbeta CDR3 rearrangement. Productive Simpson clonality was computed per sample as the square root of Simpson's diversity index over productive rearrangements. TCRdb stores this immuneACCESS table with in-frame sequences only. Part of the clones is absent; in the studies checked, under half of the shortfall reflects unresolved V genes, and no reason is known for the rest. V and J calls and clone size are those listed in that table; D and trimming were worked out from the DNA. For this sample the table gives about 480,000 clones, of which more than 75% were detected only once. The ten most abundant clones make up approximately 1.8% of the sample.

Enrolling through a virtual design, the prospective study's participants ranged in age from about 18 to 89 years and lived across about two dozen United States geographic areas. In the prospective study, participants were assigned to cohorts based on the clinical history participants reported in a screening survey and a study questionnaire. Recovered participants in ImmuneRACE Cohort 3 were defined as having two consecutive negative NP/OP PCR tests, clearance from a healthcare professional, or resolution of symptoms. In the prospective study, mobile phlebotomists collected whole blood, serum and a nasopharyngeal or oropharyngeal swab from each participant. Participants in the prospective study had the option to provide additional blood draws and questionnaires over a 2-month period. Blood samples from the prospective study were shipped frozen or at room temperature prior to DNA extraction. The data were obtained in a study of blood T cell repertoires in COVID-19 (dated by TCRdb to the early 2020s). With regard to the full study: Samples from collaborators originated in the United States, Italy and Spain and spanned both the acute and convalescent phases of COVID-19. The material from the prospective study consisted of cDNA or gDNA derived from T cells, B-cell-depleted T cells, or PBMCs. The dataset comprised deeply sampled blood TCRbeta repertoires from subjects exposed to, actively infected with, or recovered from COVID-19. The repertoires were released in a freely available public database intended as a resource for research on the immune response to SARS-CoV-2. Samples came from the ongoing ImmuneRACE study (first 160 participants) plus 1,254 subjects from 6 global collaborators. Sample metadata almost always included a de-identified subject ID, COVID-19 status, age in years and sex. HLA class I and class II types, where available, came from metadata supplied by the sample provider rather than from assay-based typing. Summary of the overall study and its limitations: How much clinical and demographic metadata was included differed by source and by participant, and the metadata was provided uncurated.

The CDR3 holds 17 amino acids from the cysteine to the phenylalanine. Of the read, only the CDR3 DNA is kept; its 51 bases are in frame from base 1. CDR1 PRHDT and CDR2 FYEKMQ are derived from the germline V gene (reference sequence). Relative to germline, V is 5 bases shorter and J is 2 bases shorter, with 20 bases between their ends. The specimen sequenced was PBMCs or T cells enriched from blood (not recorded which). The TCR was taken from a woman aged 35 to 49 who had recovered from COVID-19. The chain links TRBV13 with TRBJ2-3, and TRBD2 may be the D gene, going by 5 matching bases. CDR3 protein: CASSLPRGEKNTDTQYF. Read as DNA, the sequence is TGTGCCAGCAGCCTCCCTCGGGGAGAGAAGAACACAGATACGCAGTATTTT. The reference TRBV13 and TRBJ2-3 proteins fill in what lies around the CDR3, so the full variable domain reads AAGVIQSPRHLIKEKRETATLKCYPIPRHDTVYWYQQGPGQDPQFLISFYEKMQSDKGSIPDRFSAQQFSDYHSELNMSSLELGDSALYFCASSLPRGEKNTDTQYFGPGTRLTVL.